This TCR beta chain came from a study of T cell changes during pregnancy in multiple sclerosis (dated by TCRdb to between 2018 and 2021). Broadly, across the study: Changes in the T cell repertoire over the course of pregnancy were examined in this study in women with multiple sclerosis.

Regarding this clone: Its cognate antigen has yet to be identified. A read error may account for a junction end that differs from germline. Different DNA sequences within this sample yield the same CDR3.

Library method: the immunoSEQ multiplex PCR assay. The immuneACCESS repertoire file appears here via TCRdb, limited to in-frame rearrangements. These files lack a portion of the clones; in checked studies, under half of the deficit traces to unresolved V genes, and the cause of the others is not known. The table for this sample lists 45,000 or so clones; roughly nine tenths of them were counted only once. The ten largest account for 1.2% of the sample. The germline V gene sets CDR1 to SGHDT and CDR2 to YYEEEE. CDR3 length: 14 amino acids, cysteine to phenylalanine. Of the read, only the CDR3 DNA is kept; its 42 bases are in frame from base 1.

The chain is assembled from TRBV5-6 and TRBJ1-2; no confident D gene assignment can be made. The material sequenced was CD4+ T cells from peripheral blood mononuclear cells, taken after pregnancy. The receptor comes from a female donor with multiple sclerosis, enrolled in a pregnancy study. CDR3 protein: CASSLSFPGKGYTF. Read as DNA, the sequence is TGCGCCAGCAGCCTTAGTTTCCCAGGCAAGGGCTACACCTTC.